Below, one T cell receptor beta chain is given with its context. The target antigen is unknown. The sample belongs to a study of T cell responses to AZD1222 COVID-19 vaccine. Produced via immunoSEQ multiplex PCR; TCRdb's table is partial and in-frame only. Among 130,000 to 150,000 clones listed, 91% were seen once. Whole-study results and caveats: AZD1222 recipients seropositive at baseline numbered only 5 or 6. Sampled repertoires all dated from after the peak T cell response. Unmutated regions of variants are reportedly targeted by nearly half of spike-specific TCRs. Donors in the cohort were predominantly white British and more often female, and clonal diversity was possibly underestimated.

V was pared by 3 bases and J by 10 bases, with 10 bases between. The CDR3 has 13 residues. Per the germline V gene, CDR1 is LGHNA and CDR2 is YSLEER. The sample in question was peripheral blood, obtained on day 0 of AZD1222 vaccination. The V gene is TRBV4-3, the J gene TRBJ1-6; D is possibly TRBD1 (5 bases). The origin of this receptor is an adult in good health. CDR3: CASSQFGGSPLHF. The CDR3 DNA reads as TGCGCCAGCAGCCAGTTTGGGGGGTCACCCCTCCACTTT.